This T cell receptor (beta chain) derives from a study of cytomegalovirus exposure and HLA in healthy donors. General study results and limits: A later analysis linked a missense DCLRE1C variant to TCR beta V- and J-gene trimming. The authors enumerated 150 to 200 TCR beta chains as linked to cytomegalovirus.

The PCR was carried out with 60 Vbeta primers and 13 Jbeta primers. Measured with immunoSEQ multiplex PCR; TCRdb has only the in-frame clones, and not every one. The sample has over 95,000 clones; about 61% are singletons. Germline V gene data show CDR1 as MNHEY and CDR2 as SMNVEV (reference sequence). The CDR3 length is 13 residues. J gave up 11 bases and V 7 bases, and 10 bases lay outside the gene matches. This clone was observed a handful of times. The antigen remains undetermined. The sequenced sample was PBMCs. This TCR derives from a man aged 18 to 30 in good health and CMV-seropositive. The chain has TRBV27 and TRBJ2-1, with 8 nucleotides matching TRBD2. For the CDR3, the DNA is TGTGCCAGCATTCAACCGGCGGGGGGACAGCAGTTCTTC. Translation: CASIQPAGGQQFF.